The 14 T cell receptor beta chains below come from one sample, sequenced in a study of a mutant IDH1 vaccine in newly diagnosed glioma. Time point defined: week 11, during vaccination. What each vaccine dose contained was 300 ug of mutant IDH1 20-mer peptide, accompanied by topical imiquimod. The antigens of these receptors remain unknown. Assay: immunoSEQ multiplex PCR; the TCRdb copy retains only in-frame clones and omits some. Of more than 20,000 clones listed, around 80% are singletons. The specimen comprised PBMCs, sampled from a glioma patient whose treatment included an IDH1 peptide vaccine. All receptors derive from a man aged 35 to 55 with glioma.

The gene calls are TRBV6-1 and TRBJ1-5; 8 nucleotides agree with TRBD1. The junction had 9 bases not matched to a gene; V was cut back by 5 bases and J by 6 bases. Germline-derived CDR1 and CDR2 are MNHNS and SASEGT. The CDR3 contains 15 residues. In DNA, the CDR3 is TGTGCCAGCAGTCTTCCGGGACAGGTTCCTCAGCCCCAGCATTTT. This gives the protein CASSLPGQVPQPQHF.

The chain carries TRBV6-1 and TRBJ1-4, with D possibly matching TRBD1 (5 bases). The ends were cut back, 2 bases at V and 5 bases at J, with 9 bases in the middle. CDR1 MNHNS and CDR2 SASEGT come from the germline V gene. CDR3 length equals 14 residues. CDR3 residues: CASSENRRNEKLFF. CDR3 bases: TGTGCCAGCAGTGAAAACAGGAGGAATGAAAAACTGTTTTTT.

This clone was detected once. This chain connects TRBV6-1 to TRBJ2-5; 8 bases align to TRBD1. The DNA end is a closer match to TRBJ2-7, so the J assignment may be wrong. CDR1 is MNHNS and CDR2 is SASEGT in the germline V gene. The CDR3 has 14 amino acids. The CDR3 nucleotides are TGTGCCAGCGGACAGCCAGGGGGCTTTTACGAGCAGTACTTC. It yields the protein CASGQPGGFYEQYF.

The chain employs TRBV7-8 and TRBJ2-1; no clear D gene. The germline V gene has CDR1 SGHVS and CDR2 FQNEAQ. V lost 4 bases and J 6 bases, leaving 16 bases between the germline ends. The CDR3 consists of 15 residues. The CDR3 nucleotides are TGTGCCAGCAGCTCCATTAAGGACCACCGCAATGAGCAGTTCTTC. Its translation: CASSSIKDHRNEQFF.

This chain links TRBV5-5 with TRBJ1-1; possibly TRBD1 for D (6 bases). The germline V and J ends were trimmed by 2 bases and 7 bases, with 21 bases remaining between them. The CDR3 has 16 residues. Per the germline V gene, CDR1 is SGHKS and CDR2 is YYEKEE (reference sequence). Written as DNA, the CDR3 is TGTGCCAGCAGCTTTGAAGGTGCACTGGACAGTCTTGAAGCTTTCTTT. Its translation: CASSFEGALDSLEAFF.

The rearrangement links TRBV30 to TRBJ1-1, with D tentatively TRBD1 (5 bases). Trimming pared 3 bases from V and 1 base from J, leaving 9 bases between. Germline CDR1 GTSNPN, CDR2 SVGIG (reference sequence). The CDR3 has 13 amino acids. CDR3 loop: CAWRQAWNTEAFF. As DNA, the CDR3 is TGTGCCTGGAGACAGGCCTGGAACACTGAAGCTTTCTTT. Full variable domain (remainder filled in from reference TRBV30 and TRBJ1-1): SQTIHQWPATLVQPVGSPLSLECTVEGTSNPNLYWYRQAAGRGLQLLFYSVGIGQISSEVPQNLSASRPQDRQFILSSKKLLLSDSGFYLCAWRQAWNTEAFFGQGTRLTVV.

This clone is medium-sized by share. The chain has TRBV7-7 and TRBJ2-3; TRBD1 agrees at 7 bases. Germline-derived CDR1 and CDR2 are SSHAT and FNYEAQ (reference sequence). The junction had 15 bases not matched to a gene; V was cut back by 4 bases and J by 5 bases. CDR3 length equals 17 residues. The CDR3 DNA reads as TGTGCCAGCAGCTCGAACCCCGACAGGGCCTACCGAGATACGCAGTATTTT. Translating gives CASSSNPDRAYRDTQYF.

This chain uses TRBV11-2 with TRBJ2-7; TRBD1 aligns across 7 bases. The CDR3 covers 15 residues. After removal of 2 bases from V and 3 bases from J, the junction contained 7 bases not matched to a gene. The V gene's germline CDR1 is SGHAT and CDR2 FQNNGV. CDR3: CASSLIPRGNYEQYF. The CDR3 DNA is TGTGCCAGCAGCTTAATACCCAGGGGGAACTACGAGCAGTACTTC.

In this sample, this clone turned up once. The chain carries TRBV6-6 and TRBJ2-1; a weak D match, TRBD1 (5 bases). The length of the CDR3 is 13 residues. Germline loops: CDR1 MNHNY, CDR2 SVGAGI (reference sequence). The germline V and J ends were trimmed by 5 bases and 9 bases, with 14 bases remaining between them. CDR3 protein: CASSPPGAGEQFF. CDR3 bases: TGTGCCAGCAGTCCCCCTGGGGCCGGTGAGCAGTTCTTC.

The chain has TRBV9 and TRBJ2-3; D uncertain. The CDR3 covers 14 residues. The germline gives CDR1 SGDLS, CDR2 YYNGEE. Trimming took 4 bases from V and 2 from J, leaving 11 bases between them. Here the CDR3 DNA reads TGTGCCAGCAGCTTCTCGCGGTACACAGATACGCAGTATTTT. Its protein is CASSFSRYTDTQYF.

The chain carries TRBV13 and TRBJ2-3, with TRBD2 identical over 11 bases. V was clipped by 5 bases and J by 6 bases; unmatched bases: 13. This CDR3 spans 17 amino acids. Germline-derived CDR1 and CDR2 are PRHDT and FYEKMQ (reference sequence). CDR3 sequence reads: CASSPGPETSGTDTQYF. CDR3 bases: TGTGCCAGCAGCCCCGGTCCCGAGACTAGCGGGACGGATACGCAGTATTTT.

This rearrangement joins TRBV7-4 to TRBJ1-6, with D possibly TRBD1 on 5 matching bases. The CDR3 contains 15 residues. CDR1 is SGHVT, CDR2 SQSDAQ, per germline. V lost 1 base to trimming and J lost 8 bases, with 12 bases between them. The CDR3: CASSLGIGDHSPLHF. The DNA of the CDR3 is TGTGCCAGCAGCTTAGGTATAGGGGACCATTCACCCCTCCACTTT.

This chain uses TRBV29-1 with TRBJ2-3; no clear D. The V and J ends lost 4 bases and 0 bases respectively, with 2 bases between them. From germline, CDR1 is SQVTM and CDR2 ANQGSEA. The CDR3 contains 11 residues. The CDR3 nucleotides read TGCAGCGTTGTTAGCACAGATACGCAGTATTTT. Protein product: CSVVSTDTQYF.

The rearrangement links TRBV6-1 to TRBJ1-1; the D is unclear. CDR1 and CDR2 (germline): MNHNS, SASEGT. V shed 5 bases and J shed 1 base, with 11 bases lying between them. The CDR3 extends over 14 amino acids. The CDR3, as DNA: TGTGCCAGCAGTCGGTCGGCGGAGAACACTGAAGCTTTCTTT. Its translation is CASSRSAENTEAFF.